A single sample gave rise to the 25 T cell receptor beta chains below, sequenced in a study of early T cells in non-severe SARS-CoV-2 infection. TCRdb re-analysed the 5' RACE reads in MiXCR, keeping a single row per CDR3 protein. The data contain 70,000 to 80,000 distinct CDR3 sequences, roughly 12% of them singletons. This sample comprised whole blood, obtained at baseline. Source of these receptors: an adult who was a healthcare worker with PCR-confirmed SARS-CoV-2 infection or an uninfected control (not recorded which).

This sequence joins TRBV18 and TRBJ1-1, with D possibly being TRBD1 (6 bases). This CDR3 has 16 residues. The germline gives CDR1 KGHSH, CDR2 LQKENI. V was pared by 0 bases and J by 0 bases, with 11 bases between. CDR3 residues: CASSPPRTVLNTEAFF. In nucleotides, the CDR3 is TGTGCCAGCTCACCACCGCGGACAGTCCTGAACACTGAAGCTTTCTTT.

This clonotype was detected only a few times. The V call is TRBV6-6, the J call TRBJ2-5; perhaps TRBD2 as D (6 bases). CDR3 size: 17 residues. The V gene lost 0 bases and the J gene lost 0 bases, with 14 bases spanning the gap. Germline loops: CDR1 MNHNY, CDR2 SVGAGI (reference sequence). The CDR3 DNA is TGTGCCAGCAGTTACTCGAGTACGGGGGAACACCAAGAGACCCAGTACTTC. Protein product: CASSYSSTGEHQETQYF.

This clonotype turned up a few times. Because the CDR3's place on the DNA is in doubt, the DNA is left out and the CDR3 is given as listed by TCRdb. The genes are TRBV29-1 and TRBJ2-7; no check of the table's D call, TRBD1, against the DNA was made. Per the germline V gene, CDR1 is SQVTM and CDR2 is ANQGSEA. The CDR3 spans 14 residues, counting both ends. The CDR3 protein is CSVDSGQGDYEQYF.

This clonotype appeared many times. This rearrangement joins TRBV5-1 to TRBJ2-7; D perhaps matches TRBD2 (5 bases). Trimming pared 0 bases from V and 2 bases from J, leaving 9 bases between. CDR1 and CDR2 (germline): SGHRS, YFSETQ. CDR3 length equals 14 residues. CDR3 coding DNA: TGCGCCAGCAGCTTGGGCCAGAGGGCCTACGAGCAGTACTTC. It specifies CASSLGQRAYEQYF.

This clonotype was observed at least ten times. The V and J genes are TRBV11-2 and TRBJ2-7, with D unclear. The length of the CDR3 is 18 residues. The germline CDR1 and CDR2 sequences are SGHAT and FQNNGV. V lost 2 bases and J lost 2, with 22 bases in between. CDR3 loop: CASSLNLRRTVGPYEQYF. As DNA, the CDR3 is TGTGCCAGCAGCTTAAACCTCCGGAGAACGGTGGGCCCCTACGAGCAGTACTTC.

The chain is built from TRBV20-1 and TRBJ2-7; 8 bases line up with TRBD2. The CDR3 extends over 12 amino acids. Looked up from germline, CDR1 is DFQATT and CDR2 is SNEGSKA (reference sequence). V trimming: 3 bases; J trimming: 4 bases; junction bases outside the gene matches: 2. The CDR3 region has the DNA TGCAGTGCTAGCGGGACTAGTTACGAGCAGTACTTC. Its protein product is CSASGTSYEQYF.

This clonotype was picked up a small number of times. The V call is TRBV24-1, the J call TRBJ2-1, with TRBD2 matching 7 bases. Germline V gene data show CDR1 as KGHDR and CDR2 as SFDVKD. The CDR3 is made up of 15 amino acids. V was pared by 3 bases and J by 4 bases, with 5 bases of the junction left unmatched. CDR3 in amino acids: CATSDTRGDYNEQFF. Written as DNA, the CDR3 is TGTGCCACCAGTGATACTCGGGGGGATTACAATGAGCAGTTCTTC.

This sequence joins TRBV11-2 and TRBJ1-2; 9 bases fit TRBD1. Per germline, CDR1 SGHAT and CDR2 FQNNGV. The CDR3 contains 12 residues. The trim removed 5 bases at V and 8 bases at J, leaving 3 bases unmatched. In nucleotides, the CDR3 is TGTGCCAGCAGCCTAACAGGGGGCGGCTACACCTTC. It yields the protein CASSLTGGGYTF.

The chain recombines TRBV28 with TRBJ1-4; 7 bases match TRBD1. Per the germline V gene, CDR1 is MDHEN and CDR2 is SYDVKM. With 5 bases clipped from V and 8 bases from J, the junction kept 8 bases outside the gene matches. The CDR3 spans 14 residues. CDR3 coding DNA: TGTGCCAGCAGTAACCAGGGGGTAAAGGAAAAACTGTTTTTT. Translating it yields CASSNQGVKEKLFF.

The J gene is TRBJ1-5, the V gene TRBV27; 8 bases line up with TRBD1. This CDR3 comprises 17 residues. V lost 5 bases to trimming and J lost 3 bases; unmatched junction nucleotides: 12. In germline, CDR1 is MNHEY, CDR2 SMNVEV (reference sequence). This CDR3 is CASSTSRGLYLNQPQHF. CDR3 DNA sequence: TGTGCCAGCAGTACATCCAGGGGGCTATACCTCAATCAGCCCCAGCATTTT.

This clonotype has a count of ten or more. The chain couples TRBV4-1 to TRBJ1-2; 10 bases line up with TRBD1. The CDR3 extends over 15 amino acids. The junction had 2 bases not matched to a gene; V was cut back by 1 base and J by 3 bases. Germline V gives CDR1 MGHRA, CDR2 YSYEKL. The CDR3 sequence: CASSQGGQGYYGYTF. CDR3 coding DNA: TGCGCCAGCAGCCAAGGGGGACAGGGGTACTATGGCTACACCTTC.

The V gene is TRBV27, the J gene TRBJ1-6, with D hard to call. Deletions cut 4 bases from V and 0 bases from J, with 10 bases between. The CDR3 consists of 16 residues. Germline V gives CDR1 MNHEY, CDR2 SMNVEV (reference sequence). The CDR3 is CASSSPRASYNSPLHF. CDR3 bases: TGTGCCAGCAGTTCACCAAGGGCCTCCTATAATTCACCCCTCCACTTT.

This clonotype has just a few counts. The V call is TRBV6-6, the J call TRBJ2-1; 7 nucleotides agree with TRBD1. J gave up 2 bases and V 6 bases, and 4 bases lay outside the gene matches. Germline assignment: CDR1 MNHNY and CDR2 SVGAGI (reference sequence). The CDR3 extends over 14 amino acids. Here the CDR3 reads CASSRGSTYNEQFF. The DNA for the CDR3 is TGTGCCAGCAGCAGGGGGAGCACCTACAATGAGCAGTTCTTC.

This clonotype was counted between two and nine times. J is TRBJ1-5 and V is TRBV4-1, with D hard to call. Trimming stripped 4 bases from V and 8 bases from J, with 12 bases between. The CDR3 totals 13 residues. Germline-derived CDR1 and CDR2 are MGHRA and YSYEKL. The chain's CDR3 is CASSLGIFEPQHF. The CDR3 region has the DNA TGCGCCAGCAGCCTGGGGATTTTCGAGCCCCAGCATTTT.

The CDR3 region has the DNA TGTGCCAGCAGTTGGGTCGGGGCGTACGAGCAGTACTTC. Residues: CASSWVGAYEQYF. The chain recombines TRBV28 with TRBJ2-7; TRBD1 or TRBD2 may be the D gene (5 bases each). The germline gives CDR1 MDHEN, CDR2 SYDVKM. The V end was cut by 4 bases, the J end by 4 bases, with 11 bases between. The CDR3 sequence is 13 residues long.

The CDR3 protein is CASSLIGVPPAGTQYF. The CDR3 coding sequence is TGTGCCAGCAGCTTAATAGGGGTCCCCCCTGCCGGTACGCAGTATTTT. The chain has TRBV7-9 and TRBJ2-3, with D perhaps matching TRBD1 (5 bases). CDR1 is SEHNR, CDR2 FQNEAQ, per germline (reference sequence). The V and J ends lost 2 bases and 8 bases respectively, with 20 bases between them. CDR3 length equals 16 residues.

This clonotype was recorded at least ten times. The chain employs TRBV7-9 and TRBJ2-1; 8 bases agree with TRBD2. Germline values: CDR1 SEHNR, CDR2 FQNEAQ (reference sequence). CDR3 size: 13 residues. Trimming removed 5 bases from V and 10 bases from J; junction bases left unmatched: 7. The CDR3: CASSAQGLVEQFF. The CDR3 nucleotides read TGTGCCAGCAGCGCGCAGGGACTAGTGGAGCAGTTCTTC.

The chain recombines TRBV12-3 or TRBV12-4 with TRBJ2-7, with 7 bases fitting TRBD1. The CDR3 length is 13 residues. V was pared by 1 base and J by 5 bases, with 2 bases of the junction left unmatched. In nucleotides, the CDR3 is TGTGCCAGCAGTTTAGGACAGGGCCACGAGCAGTACTTC. This translates into CASSLGQGHEQYF.

Many counts were recorded for this clonotype. DNA for the CDR3: TGCAGTGCTAGCAGCGGACCGAGCTCCTACGAGCAGTACTTC. Its translation: CSASSGPSSYEQYF. The gene calls are TRBV20-1 and TRBJ2-7; D might be TRBD2 (5 bases). In germline, CDR1 is DFQATT, CDR2 SNEGSKA (reference sequence). Trimming stripped 3 bases from V and 0 bases from J, with 12 bases between. The CDR3 covers 14 residues.

This sequence joins TRBV7-8 and TRBJ2-1; the match to TRBD2 covers 12 bases. CDR3 size: 16 residues. Germline CDR1 is SGHVS and CDR2 is FQNEAQ. After removal of 5 bases from V and 8 bases from J, the junction contained 10 bases not matched to a gene. DNA for the CDR3: TGTGCCAGCAGCCGGACTAGCGGGACGGGCTGGGATGAGCAGTTCTTC. As protein: CASSRTSGTGWDEQFF.

This chain joins TRBV3-1 and TRBJ2-2, with 11 bases lining up with TRBD2. V shed 2 bases, J shed 5 bases, and the junction held 4 bases outside the gene matches. The germline gives CDR1 LGHDT, CDR2 YNNKEL (reference sequence). This CDR3 comprises 16 residues. CDR3 coding DNA: TGTGCCAGCAGCCAACGGACTAGCGGGCCAACCGGGGAGCTGTTTTTT. Its translation: CASSQRTSGPTGELFF.

This clonotype was picked up a small number of times. The V gene is TRBV7-6, the J gene TRBJ2-5, with no clear D. V gave up 2 bases and J gave up 4 bases, with 11 bases separating them. The CDR3 is 14 amino acids. The germline CDR1 and CDR2 sequences are SGHVS and FNYEAQ. CDR3 in amino acids: CASSLNLIGETQYF. The CDR3 DNA reads as TGTGCCAGCAGCTTAAACTTAATCGGAGAGACCCAGTACTTC.

The chain has TRBV3-1 and TRBJ2-5; 8 nucleotides agree with TRBD2. The junction had 18 bases not matched to a gene; V was cut back by 7 bases and J by 5 bases. The length of the CDR3 is 17 residues. The germline gives CDR1 LGHDT, CDR2 YNNKEL (reference sequence). CDR3 residues: CASTRGGSGGQWETQYF. As DNA, the CDR3 is TGTGCCAGCACCCGCGGGGGCAGCGGGGGACAATGGGAGACCCAGTACTTC.

This clonotype has ten or more counts. This chain uses TRBV11-2 with TRBJ1-1; D call uncertain. This CDR3 has 13 residues. Germline V gene data show CDR1 as SGHAT and CDR2 as FQNNGV. Trimming cost V 8 bases and J 1 base, with 11 bases left between them. Written as DNA, the CDR3 is TGTGCCAGCTCGGACCAATCGAACACTGAAGCTTTCTTT. Translated: CASSDQSNTEAFF.

The rearrangement links TRBV28 to TRBJ2-7; D is unclear. V lost 5 bases, J lost 2 bases, and 13 bases lay in between. Germline V gene sequence: CDR1 MDHEN, CDR2 SYDVKM. CDR3 length: 14 amino acids. The CDR3 DNA is TGTGCCAGCAGTCCTGGCCTCGTCCCCTACGAGCAGTACTTC. This codes for CASSPGLVPYEQYF.